This T cell receptor beta chain stems from a study of neoadjuvant anti-PD-1 for oral cavity cancer. Whole-study context: Patients without progression got a fourth dose around day 43. Overall study results and limits: TCR analyses covered only a few patients per response group.

Two replicates per tumor sample, mostly from 4 to 5.5 ug of genomic DNA. Method: immunoSEQ multiplex PCR; TCRdb's copy keeps in-frame clones and lacks some. The sample records roughly 16,000 clones, about 37% being singletons. The V gene's germline CDR1 is SGHDT and CDR2 YYEEEE. The CDR3 totals 14 residues. Trimming at V came to 4 bases and at J to 5 bases, leaving 4 bases not matched to a gene. Stated time point: after neoadjuvant nivolumab, at surgical resection. To note about this clone: Its antigen is not identified.

The sample in question was tumor tissue, obtained after nivolumab (anti-PD-1) treatment. The chain couples TRBV5-6 to TRBJ2-2; the match to TRBD1 covers 8 bases. The receptor's source is a person between 35 and 79 years old with oral cavity squamous cell carcinoma. The CDR3 sequence: CASSMRQGTGELFF. The CDR3 region has the DNA TGTGCCAGCAGCATGAGACAGGGGACCGGGGAGCTGTTTTTT.